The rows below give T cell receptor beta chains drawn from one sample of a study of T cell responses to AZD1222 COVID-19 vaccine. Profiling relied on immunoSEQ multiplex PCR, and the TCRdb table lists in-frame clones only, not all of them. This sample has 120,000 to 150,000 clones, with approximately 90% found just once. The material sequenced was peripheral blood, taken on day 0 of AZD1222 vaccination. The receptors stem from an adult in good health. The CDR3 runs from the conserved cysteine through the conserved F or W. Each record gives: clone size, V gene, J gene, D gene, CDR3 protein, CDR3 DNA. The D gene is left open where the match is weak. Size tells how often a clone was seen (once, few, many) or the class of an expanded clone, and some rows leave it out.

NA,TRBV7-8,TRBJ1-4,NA,CASSSIRIQGRDYEKLFF,TGTGCCAGCAGCTCTATTCGTATTCAGGGTCGAGACTATGAAAAACTGTTTTTT
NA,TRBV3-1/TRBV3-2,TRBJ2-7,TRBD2,CASSQETSGSEQYF,TGTGCCAGCAGCCAGGAAACTAGCGGGAGCGAGCAGTACTTC
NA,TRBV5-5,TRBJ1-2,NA,CASSFPEGDYGYTF,TGTGCCAGCAGCTTCCCGGAGGGGGACTATGGCTACACCTTC
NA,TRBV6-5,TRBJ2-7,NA,CASSYSMGGLVEQYF,TGTGCCAGCAGTTACTCGATGGGGGGGCTCGTCGAGCAGTACTTC
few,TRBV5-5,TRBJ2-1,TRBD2,CASGLSGANHNEQFF,TGTGCCAGCGGTCTTAGCGGGGCCAACCACAATGAGCAGTTCTTC
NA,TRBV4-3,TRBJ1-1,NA,CASSPDRGRAEAFF,TGCGCCAGCAGCCCGGACAGAGGACGCGCTGAAGCTTTCTTT
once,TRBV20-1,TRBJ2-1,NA,CSAGPNNEQFF,TGCAGTGCTGGACCGAACAATGAGCAGTTCTTC
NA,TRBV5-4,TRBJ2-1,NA,CASSQGGQSSYNEQFF,TGTGCCAGCAGCCAGGGGGGGCAGAGCTCCTACAATGAGCAGTTCTTC
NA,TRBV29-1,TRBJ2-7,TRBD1,CSVRNFGTVHEQYF,TGCAGCGTGAGGAATTTCGGGACAGTCCACGAGCAGTACTTC
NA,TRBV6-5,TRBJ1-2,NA,CASSYSLGGANGYTF,TGTGCCAGCAGTTACTCTTTGGGGGGGGCGAATGGCTACACCTTC
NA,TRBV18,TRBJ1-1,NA,CASSLSSAEAFF,TGTGCCAGCTCCCTCTCGTCGGCTGAAGCTTTCTTT
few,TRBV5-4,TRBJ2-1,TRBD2,CASSLRAGVVGNEQFF,TGTGCCAGCAGCTTGAGGGCGGGAGTAGTAGGCAATGAGCAGTTCTTC
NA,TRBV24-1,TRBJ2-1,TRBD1,CATSDPGTGDNEQFF,TGTGCCACCAGTGATCCAGGGACAGGCGACAATGAGCAGTTCTTC
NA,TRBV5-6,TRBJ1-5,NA,CASTTYFGGGNNQPQHF,TGTGCCAGCACGACGTATTTCGGGGGAGGGAACAATCAGCCCCAGCATTTT
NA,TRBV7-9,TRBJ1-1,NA,CASSPEARGTEAFF,TGTGCCAGCAGCCCGGAGGCGCGGGGTACTGAAGCTTTCTTT
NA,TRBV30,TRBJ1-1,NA,CAWSASRRRTEAFF,TGTGCCTGGAGTGCGTCTAGGCGGCGCACTGAAGCTTTCTTT
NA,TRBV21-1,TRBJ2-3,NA,CASSKCPGTRFTDTQYF,TGTGCCAGCAGCAAATGTCCCGGGACTAGGTTCACAGATACGCAGTATTTT
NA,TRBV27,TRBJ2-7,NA,CASSQTHSYEQYF,TGTGCCAGCAGTCAGACTCATTCCTACGAGCAGTACTTC
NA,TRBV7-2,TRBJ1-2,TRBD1,CASSADRGPGYTF,TGTGCCAGCAGCGCGGACAGGGGTCCTGGCTACACCTTC
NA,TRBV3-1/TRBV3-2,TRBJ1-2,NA,CASSQDRVGYTF,TGTGCCAGCAGCCAAGATCGCGTGGGCTACACCTTC
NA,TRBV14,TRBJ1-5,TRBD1,CASSQGTGGVVRANQPQHF,TGTGCCAGCAGTCAGGGAACAGGGGGCGTCGTGAGGGCCAATCAGCCCCAGCATTTT
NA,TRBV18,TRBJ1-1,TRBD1,CASSPQGAMLAFF,TGTGCCAGCTCACCACAGGGGGCAATGTTAGCTTTCTTT
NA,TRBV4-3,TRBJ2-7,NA,CASSQDGGRGEEQYF,TGCGCCAGCAGCCAAGATGGGGGCAGGGGGGAAGAGCAGTACTTC
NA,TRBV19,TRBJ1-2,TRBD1,CASSLGGQGNYGYTF,TGTGCCAGTAGCCTCGGGGGACAGGGTAACTATGGCTACACCTTC
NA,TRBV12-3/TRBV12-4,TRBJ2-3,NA,CASSYTDTQYF,TGTGCCAGCAGTTACACAGATACGCAGTATTTT
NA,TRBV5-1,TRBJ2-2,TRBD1,CASSLRGQAGTGELFF,TGCGCCAGCAGCCTCAGGGGACAGGCGGGAACCGGGGAGCTGTTTTTT
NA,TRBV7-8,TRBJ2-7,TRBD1,CASSATGIYEQYF,TGTGCCAGCAGCGCGACAGGGATCTACGAGCAGTACTTC
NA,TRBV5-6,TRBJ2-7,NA,CASSLRYEQYF,TGTGCCAGCAGCTTGCGCTACGAGCAGTACTTC
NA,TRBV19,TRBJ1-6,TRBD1,CASRSRAGGRNSPLHF,TGTGCCAGTAGAAGCCGGGCAGGGGGACGGAATTCACCCCTCCACTTT
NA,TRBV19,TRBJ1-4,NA,CASSPWGAKGEKLFF,TGTGCCAGTAGTCCCTGGGGGGCTAAGGGGGAAAAACTGTTTTTT
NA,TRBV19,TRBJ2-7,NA,CASSMGGQSYEQYF,TGTGCCAGTAGTATGGGCGGACAGTCCTACGAGCAGTACTTC
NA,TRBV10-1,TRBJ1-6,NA,CASSEQGNSPLHF,TGCGCCAGCAGTGAACAGGGAAATTCACCCCTCCACTTT
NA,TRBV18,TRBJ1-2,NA,CASSPPGDWAAIYYGYTF,TGTGCCAGCTCACCACCAGGTGATTGGGCAGCTATATACTATGGCTACACCTTC